Following are 15 T cell receptor beta chains from one sample sequenced in a study of T cell repertoires in cytomegalovirus infection (dated by TCRdb to about 2019). TCRdb lists the instrument as Illumina HiSeq 1500. TCRdb reprocessed the public reads (quality trimming at Q25 with fastp, clone calling with MiXCR) and kept in-frame beta chains. Rows are unified per CDR3 protein, each entry keeping the most common DNA and genes. The sample table records 49,000 or so distinct CDR3 sequences; approximately 20% of these occur just once. Less than 70% of the sample lies in the top ten. Antigens of these TCRs are unknown. Explained via the paper, the treatment or condition label denotes: in vitro stimulation with specific CMV peptide epitopes to enrich CMV-specific T cells. Material: CD8+ T cells from cultured PBMCs, obtained from culture after CMV antigen stimulation. The receptors come from a human donor in good health (CMV status not recorded). Some clones in this sample may be carry-over from other donors' samples.

Only one count was recorded for this clonotype. The gene calls are TRBV19 and TRBJ1-2; 8 nucleotides agree with TRBD1. Per the germline V gene, CDR1 is LNHDA and CDR2 is SQIVND (reference sequence). CDR3 length: 15 residues. Trimming at V came to 5 bases and at J to 3 bases, leaving 8 bases not matched to a gene. The DNA of the CDR3 is TGTGCCAGTAGTGTCAGCAGGGGGCAGGACTATGGCTACACCTTC. Its translation: CASSVSRGQDYGYTF.

The DNA of the CDR3 is TGTGCCAGCAGCTTAGCGGGGGGGCTTGAGACCCAGTACTTC. It specifies CASSLAGGLETQYF. This chain connects TRBV6-5 to TRBJ2-5, with TRBD2 identical over 11 bases. With 6 bases clipped from V and 5 bases from J, the junction kept 5 bases outside the gene matches. The CDR3 runs 14 residues. Looked up from germline, CDR1 is MNHEY and CDR2 is SVGAGI.

This clonotype was detected many times. The chain carries TRBV6-2 or TRBV6-3 and TRBJ1-2; a weak D match, TRBD1 (6 bases). Per germline, CDR1 MNHEY and CDR2 SVGEGT. Trimming left V 0 bases short and J 4 bases short, with 12 bases between. The CDR3 runs 15 residues. CDR3 loop: CASSYSKGGSYGYTF. The CDR3 bases are TGTGCCAGCAGTTACTCGAAAGGGGGAAGCTATGGCTACACCTTC.

This clonotype has just a few counts. This chain uses TRBV4-3 with TRBJ2-7, with TRBD1 identical over 9 bases. Germline V gives CDR1 LGHNA, CDR2 YSLEER. The CDR3 runs 15 residues. After removal of 0 bases from V and 5 bases from J, the junction contained 5 bases not matched to a gene. DNA of the CDR3: TGCGCCAGCAGCCAAGATAAGGACAGGGGCAACGAGCAGTACTTC. Protein product: CASSQDKDRGNEQYF.

This clonotype has at least ten counts. The V call is TRBV7-8, the J call TRBJ2-1; 13 bases map to TRBD2. The CDR3 is made up of 16 amino acids. The germline gives CDR1 SGHVS, CDR2 FQNEAQ. V was clipped by 5 bases and J by 5 bases; unmatched bases: 6. The CDR3 DNA is TGTGCCAGCAGCCGCCGACTAGCGGGAGGTAACAATGAGCAGTTCTTC. It codes for CASSRRLAGGNNEQFF.

The V gene is TRBV28, the J gene TRBJ2-3; the match to TRBD1 covers 8 bases. The germline gives CDR1 MDHEN, CDR2 SYDVKM. The CDR3 loop spans 15 amino acids. V lost 2 bases, J lost 4 bases, and 5 bases stayed unmatched. This CDR3 is CASSLGQGASDTQYF. As DNA, the CDR3 is TGTGCCAGCAGTTTAGGGCAGGGGGCATCAGATACGCAGTATTTT.

This clonotype turned up a few times. This chain links TRBV4-3 with TRBJ1-6, with 8 bases that match TRBD1. The CDR3 covers 18 residues. The V gene end was trimmed by 1 base and the J gene end by 7 bases; junction bases not matched to a gene: 12. Germline assignment: CDR1 LGHNA and CDR2 YSLEER. The CDR3 protein is CASSQVQGRGLENSPLHF. The CDR3 nucleotides read TGCGCCAGCAGCCAAGTACAGGGCAGGGGGCTTGAGAATTCACCCCTCCACTTT.

In this sample, this clonotype turned up a few times. The rearrangement uses TRBV19 and TRBJ1-1; D uncertain. Trimming took 6 bases from V and 4 from J, leaving 18 bases between them. CDR3 length: 15 amino acids. CDR1 LNHDA and CDR2 SQIVND come from the germline V gene (reference sequence). The CDR3 protein is CASSQDRTGSTEAFF. CDR3 nucleotide sequence: TGTGCCAGTAGCCAAGATAGGACTGGGAGCACTGAAGCTTTCTTT.

This clonotype has just a few counts. This chain links TRBV10-3 with TRBJ1-4; possibly TRBD1 for D (5 bases). There are 14 residues in the CDR3. V lost 3 bases and J 8 bases, leaving 13 bases between the germline ends. Per germline, CDR1 ENHRY and CDR2 SYGVKD. As DNA, the CDR3 is TGTGCCATCAGTGAATGGGGGGAAAAAGAAAAACTGTTTTTT. Protein product: CAISEWGEKEKLFF.

In this sample, this clonotype turned up many times. The V call is TRBV20-1, the J call TRBJ1-1; no firm D call. V shed 1 base and J shed 3 bases, with 12 bases lying between them. Per the germline V gene, CDR1 is DFQATT and CDR2 is SNEGSKA (reference sequence). This CDR3 has 14 residues. In DNA form, the CDR3 reads TGCAGTGCTAGAGCCGGTGGGGTTGACACTGAAGCTTTCTTT. This gives the protein CSARAGGVDTEAFF.

This clonotype is labeled medium-sized. The chain uses TRBV7-9 and TRBJ2-1, with D possibly TRBD2 on 6 matching bases. Trimming took 1 base from V and 0 from J, leaving 10 bases between them. CDR1 is SEHNR and CDR2 is FQNEAQ in the germline V gene (reference sequence). There are 16 residues in the CDR3. This chain's CDR3 is CASSLEKGGSYNEQFF. CDR3 DNA sequence: TGTGCCAGCAGCTTAGAGAAGGGAGGCTCCTACAATGAGCAGTTCTTC.

About this clonotype itself: A clone one base away is much larger, so this may be a read error. The V and J genes are TRBV2 and TRBJ1-5; weak D call: TRBD1 (6 bases). Per germline, CDR1 SNHLY and CDR2 FYNNEI. The V end lost 7 bases, the J end lost 7 bases, and 17 bases lay between the germline ends. This CDR3 spans 14 amino acids. This CDR3 is CASTYQGRIQPQHF. DNA of the CDR3: TGTGCCAGCACTTATCAGGGGCGCATCCAGCCCCAGCATTTT. The variable domain in full, completed from reference TRBV2 and TRBJ1-5, reads EPEVTQTPSHQVTQMGQEVILRCVPISNHLYFYWYRQILGQKVEFLVSFYNNEISEKSEIFDDQFSVERPDGSNFTLKIRSTKLEDSAMYFCASTYQGRIQPQHFGDGTRLSIL.

This chain uses TRBV19 with TRBJ2-3; 8 positions match TRBD2. Per the germline V gene, CDR1 is LNHDA and CDR2 is SQIVND (reference sequence). CDR3 length equals 15 residues. After removal of 8 bases from V and 2 bases from J, the junction contained 9 bases not matched to a gene. Written as DNA, the CDR3 is TGTGCCAGTGGGGATAGCGGGGATAACACAGATACGCAGTATTTT. Translation gives CASGDSGDNTDTQYF.

This clonotype was seen many times. The genes are TRBV6-1 and TRBJ1-2; D might be TRBD1 (6 bases). The CDR3 is 15 amino acids. Per the germline V gene, CDR1 is MNHNS and CDR2 is SASEGT. V was pared by 5 bases and J by 5 bases, with 18 bases between. CDR3 nucleotide sequence: TGTGCCAGCAGTCCCGCCCATCCAGGGGTTTATGGCTACACCTTC. It yields the protein CASSPAHPGVYGYTF.

This clonotype was seen a handful of times. The genes are TRBV12-3 or TRBV12-4 and TRBJ1-2; perhaps TRBD1 as D (6 bases). The CDR3 runs 15 residues. The V and J ends lost 2 bases and 2 bases respectively, with 12 bases between them. In DNA, the CDR3 is TGTGCCAGCAGTTTATCTCTAAGGGGGAACTATGGCTACACCTTC. Translation gives CASSLSLRGNYGYTF.